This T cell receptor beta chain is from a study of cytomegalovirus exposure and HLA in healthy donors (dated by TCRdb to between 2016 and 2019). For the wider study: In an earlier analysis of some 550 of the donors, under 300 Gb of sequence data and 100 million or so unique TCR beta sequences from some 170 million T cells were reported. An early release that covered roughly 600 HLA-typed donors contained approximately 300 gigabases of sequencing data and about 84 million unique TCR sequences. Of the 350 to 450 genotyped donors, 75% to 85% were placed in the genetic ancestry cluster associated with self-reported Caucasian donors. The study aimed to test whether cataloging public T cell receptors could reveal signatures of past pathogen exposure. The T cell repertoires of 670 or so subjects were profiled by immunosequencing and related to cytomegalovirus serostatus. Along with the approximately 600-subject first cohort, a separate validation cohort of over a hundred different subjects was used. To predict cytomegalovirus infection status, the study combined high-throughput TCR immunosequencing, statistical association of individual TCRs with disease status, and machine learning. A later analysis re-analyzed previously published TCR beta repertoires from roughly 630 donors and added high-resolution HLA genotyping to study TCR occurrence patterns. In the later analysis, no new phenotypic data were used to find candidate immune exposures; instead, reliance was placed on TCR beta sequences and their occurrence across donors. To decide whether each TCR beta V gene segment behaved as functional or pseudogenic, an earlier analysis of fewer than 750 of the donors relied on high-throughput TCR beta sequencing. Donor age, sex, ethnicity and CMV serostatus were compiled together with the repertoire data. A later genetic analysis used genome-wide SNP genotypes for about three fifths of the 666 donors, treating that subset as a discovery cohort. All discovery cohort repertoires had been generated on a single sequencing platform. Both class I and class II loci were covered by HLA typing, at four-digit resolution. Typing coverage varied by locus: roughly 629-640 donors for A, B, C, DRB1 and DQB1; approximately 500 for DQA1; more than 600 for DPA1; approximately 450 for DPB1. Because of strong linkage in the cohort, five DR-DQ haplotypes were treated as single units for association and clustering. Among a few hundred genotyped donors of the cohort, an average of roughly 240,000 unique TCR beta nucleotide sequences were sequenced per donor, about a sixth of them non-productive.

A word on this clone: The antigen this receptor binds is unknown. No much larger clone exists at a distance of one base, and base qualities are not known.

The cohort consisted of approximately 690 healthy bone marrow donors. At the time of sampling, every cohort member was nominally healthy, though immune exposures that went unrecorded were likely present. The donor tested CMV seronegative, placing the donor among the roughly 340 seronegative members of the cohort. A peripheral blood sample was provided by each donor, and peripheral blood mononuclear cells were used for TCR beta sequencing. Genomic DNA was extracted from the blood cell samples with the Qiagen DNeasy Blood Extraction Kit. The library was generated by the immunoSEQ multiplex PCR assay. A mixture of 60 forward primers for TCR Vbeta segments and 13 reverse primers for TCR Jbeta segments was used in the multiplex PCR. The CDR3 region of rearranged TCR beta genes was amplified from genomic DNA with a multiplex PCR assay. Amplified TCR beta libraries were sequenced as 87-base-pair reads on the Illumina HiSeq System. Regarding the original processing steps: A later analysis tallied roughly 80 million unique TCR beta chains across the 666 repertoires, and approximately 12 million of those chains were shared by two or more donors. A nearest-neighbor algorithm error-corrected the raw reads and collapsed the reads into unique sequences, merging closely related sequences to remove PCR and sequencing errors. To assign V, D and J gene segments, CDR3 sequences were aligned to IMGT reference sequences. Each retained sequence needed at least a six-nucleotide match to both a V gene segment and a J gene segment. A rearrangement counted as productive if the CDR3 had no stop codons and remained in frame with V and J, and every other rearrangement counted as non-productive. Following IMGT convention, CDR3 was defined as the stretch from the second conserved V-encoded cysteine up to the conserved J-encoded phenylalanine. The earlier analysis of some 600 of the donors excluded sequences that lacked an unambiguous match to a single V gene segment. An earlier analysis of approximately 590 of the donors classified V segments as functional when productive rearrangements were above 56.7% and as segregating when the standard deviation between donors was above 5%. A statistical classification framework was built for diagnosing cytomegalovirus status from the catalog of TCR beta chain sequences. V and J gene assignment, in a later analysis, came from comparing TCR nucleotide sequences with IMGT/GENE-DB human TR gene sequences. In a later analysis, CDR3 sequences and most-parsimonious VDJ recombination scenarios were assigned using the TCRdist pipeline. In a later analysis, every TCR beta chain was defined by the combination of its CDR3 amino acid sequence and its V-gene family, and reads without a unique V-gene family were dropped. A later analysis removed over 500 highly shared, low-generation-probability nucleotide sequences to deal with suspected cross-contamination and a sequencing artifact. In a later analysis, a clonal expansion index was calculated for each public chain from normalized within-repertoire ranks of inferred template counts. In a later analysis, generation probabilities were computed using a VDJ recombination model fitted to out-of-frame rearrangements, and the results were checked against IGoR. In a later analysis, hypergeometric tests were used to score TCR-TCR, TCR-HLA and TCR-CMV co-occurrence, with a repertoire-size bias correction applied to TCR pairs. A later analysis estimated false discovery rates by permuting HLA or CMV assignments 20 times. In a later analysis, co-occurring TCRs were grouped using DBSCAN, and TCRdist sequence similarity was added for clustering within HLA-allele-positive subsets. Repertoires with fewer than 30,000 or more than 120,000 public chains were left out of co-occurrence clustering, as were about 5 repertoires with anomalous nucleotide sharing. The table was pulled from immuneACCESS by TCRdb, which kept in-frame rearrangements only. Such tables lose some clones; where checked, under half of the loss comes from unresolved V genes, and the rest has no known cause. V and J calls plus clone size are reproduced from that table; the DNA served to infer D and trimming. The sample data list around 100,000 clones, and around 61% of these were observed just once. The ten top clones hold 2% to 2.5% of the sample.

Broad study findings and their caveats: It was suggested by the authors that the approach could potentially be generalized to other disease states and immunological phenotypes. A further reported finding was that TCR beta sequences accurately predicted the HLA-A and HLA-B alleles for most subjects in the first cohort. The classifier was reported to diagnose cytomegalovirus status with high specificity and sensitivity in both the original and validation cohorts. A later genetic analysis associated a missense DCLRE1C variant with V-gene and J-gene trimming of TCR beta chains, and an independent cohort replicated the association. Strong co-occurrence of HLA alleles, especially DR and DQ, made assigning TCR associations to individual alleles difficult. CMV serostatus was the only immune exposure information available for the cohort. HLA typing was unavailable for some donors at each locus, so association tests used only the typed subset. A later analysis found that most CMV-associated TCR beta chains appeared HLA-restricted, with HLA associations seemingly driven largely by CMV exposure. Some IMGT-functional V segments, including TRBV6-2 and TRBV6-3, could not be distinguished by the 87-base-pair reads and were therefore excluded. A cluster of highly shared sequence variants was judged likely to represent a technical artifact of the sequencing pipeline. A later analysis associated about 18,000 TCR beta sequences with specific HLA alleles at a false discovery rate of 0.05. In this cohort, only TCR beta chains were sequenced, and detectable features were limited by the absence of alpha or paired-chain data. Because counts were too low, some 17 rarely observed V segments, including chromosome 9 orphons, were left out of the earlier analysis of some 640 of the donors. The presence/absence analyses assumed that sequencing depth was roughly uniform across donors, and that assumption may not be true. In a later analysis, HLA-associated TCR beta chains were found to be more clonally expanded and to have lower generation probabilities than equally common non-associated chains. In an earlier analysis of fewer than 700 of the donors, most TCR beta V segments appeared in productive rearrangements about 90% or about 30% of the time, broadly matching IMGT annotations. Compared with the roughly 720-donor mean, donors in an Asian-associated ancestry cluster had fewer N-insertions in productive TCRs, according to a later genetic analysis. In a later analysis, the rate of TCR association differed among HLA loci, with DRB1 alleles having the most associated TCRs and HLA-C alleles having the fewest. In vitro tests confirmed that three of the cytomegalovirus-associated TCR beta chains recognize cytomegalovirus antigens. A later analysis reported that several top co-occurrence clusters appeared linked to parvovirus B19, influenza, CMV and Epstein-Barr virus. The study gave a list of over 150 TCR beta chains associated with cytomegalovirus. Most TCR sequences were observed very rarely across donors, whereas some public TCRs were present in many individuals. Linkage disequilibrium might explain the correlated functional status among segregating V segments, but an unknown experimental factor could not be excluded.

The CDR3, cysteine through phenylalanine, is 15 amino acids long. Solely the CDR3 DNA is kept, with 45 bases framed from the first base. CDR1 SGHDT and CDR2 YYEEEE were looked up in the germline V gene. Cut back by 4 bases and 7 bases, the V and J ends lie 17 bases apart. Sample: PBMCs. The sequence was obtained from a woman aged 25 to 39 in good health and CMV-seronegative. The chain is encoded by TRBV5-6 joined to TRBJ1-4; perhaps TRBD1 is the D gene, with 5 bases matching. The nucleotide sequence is TGTGCCAGCAGCGTACCGGGACTTCAGTCTGAAAAACTGTTTTTT. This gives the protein CASSVPGLQSEKLFF.